This T cell receptor beta chain appears in the sequencing data of a study of blood T cell repertoires in COVID-19. Background on the study: From T cells, B-cell-depleted T cells, or PBMCs came the material, which was cDNA or gDNA.

Authors' processing steps: Reference gene primer amplification gave nucleated cell count estimates. The method was immunoSEQ multiplex PCR; TCRdb's version includes in-frame clones alone and lacks a portion of them. The DNA gave D and trimming, while V, J and clone size come from that table. The sample includes about 200,000 clones, over 80% of them seen just once. V gave up 6 bases and J gave up 4 bases, with 9 bases separating them. The CDR3 extends over 13 amino acids. Germline V lookup: CDR1 MDHEN, CDR2 SYDVKM. The sequencing input was PBMCs or T cells enriched from blood (not recorded which). This TCR came from a man under 40 who had recovered from COVID-19. This sequence joins TRBV28 and TRBJ2-2, with D possibly matching TRBD2 (6 bases). The CDR3 protein is CASRASVTGELFF. In DNA, the CDR3 is TGTGCCAGCAGGGCTAGCGTCACCGGGGAGCTGTTTTTT.